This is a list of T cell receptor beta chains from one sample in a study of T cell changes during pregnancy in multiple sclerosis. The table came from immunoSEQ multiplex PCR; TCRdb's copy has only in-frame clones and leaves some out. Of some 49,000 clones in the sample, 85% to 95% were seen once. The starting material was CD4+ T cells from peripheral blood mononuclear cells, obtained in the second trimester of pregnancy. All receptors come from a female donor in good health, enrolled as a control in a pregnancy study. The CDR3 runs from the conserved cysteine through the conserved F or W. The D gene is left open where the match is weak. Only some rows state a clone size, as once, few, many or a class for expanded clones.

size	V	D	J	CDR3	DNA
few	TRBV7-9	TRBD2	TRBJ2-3	CASSLDLAGRYTDTQYF	TGTGCCAGCAGCTTAGATCTAGCGGGGAGATACACAGATACGCAGTATTTT
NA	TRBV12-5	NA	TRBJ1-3	CASGSYPSLGLNSGNTIYF	TGTGCTAGTGGTTCCTACCCGTCTTTGGGGCTAAACTCTGGAAACACCATATATTTT
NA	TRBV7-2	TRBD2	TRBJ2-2	CASSHPPGTSGGAGELFF	TGTGCCAGCAGCCACCCACCCGGGACTAGCGGGGGGGCCGGGGAGCTGTTTTTT
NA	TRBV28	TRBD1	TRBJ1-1	CASSLDRGRIWTEAFF	TGTGCCAGCAGTCTTGACAGGGGGCGGATTTGGACTGAAGCTTTCTTT
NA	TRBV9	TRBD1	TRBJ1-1	CASSVGDATGHTEAFF	TGTGCCAGCAGCGTAGGGGACGCGACAGGGCACACTGAAGCTTTCTTT
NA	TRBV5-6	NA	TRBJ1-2	CASSKSGGDYGYTF	TGTGCCAGCAGCAAATCCGGGGGGGACTATGGCTACACCTTC
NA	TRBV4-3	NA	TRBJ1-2	CASSQDQANYGYTF	TGCGCCAGCAGCCAAGATCAGGCTAACTATGGCTACACCTTC
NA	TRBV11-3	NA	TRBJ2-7	CASSLEGHLYEQYF	TGTGCCAGCAGCTTAGAGGGACACCTCTACGAGCAGTACTTC
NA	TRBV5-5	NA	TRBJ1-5	CASSPIGAGAYNQPQHF	TGTGCCAGCAGCCCGATCGGAGCCGGTGCTTACAATCAGCCCCAGCATTTT
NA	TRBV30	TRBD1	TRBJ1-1	CAWSAGGTEAFF	TGTGCCTGGAGTGCAGGGGGGACTGAAGCTTTCTTT
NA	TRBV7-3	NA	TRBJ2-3	CASAPGGTSTDTQYF	TGTGCCAGCGCCCCTGGCGGGACTAGCACAGATACGCAGTATTTT
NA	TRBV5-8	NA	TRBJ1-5	CASSLTPGNQPQHF	TGTGCCAGCAGCCTGACCCCCGGGAATCAGCCCCAGCATTTT
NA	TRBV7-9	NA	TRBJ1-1	CASSFLRILKTPPNTEAFF	TGTGCCAGCAGCTTCTTGCGGATACTAAAGACCCCTCCGAACACTGAAGCTTTCTTT
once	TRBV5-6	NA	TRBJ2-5	CASSLPPSGQETQYF	TGTGCCAGCAGCTTACCCCCCAGCGGGCAAGAGACCCAGTACTTC
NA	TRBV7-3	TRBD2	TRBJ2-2	CASSLGLAGGTGELFF	TGTGCCAGCAGCTTAGGACTAGCGGGGGGCACCGGGGAGCTGTTTTTT
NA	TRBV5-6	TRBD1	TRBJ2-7	CASSLRQGPYEQYF	TGTGCCAGCAGCCTTCGACAGGGGCCCTACGAGCAGTACTTC
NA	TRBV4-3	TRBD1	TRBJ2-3	CASSQDPRGLTDTQYF	TGCGCCAGCAGCCAAGATCCCAGGGGGCTCACAGATACGCAGTATTTT
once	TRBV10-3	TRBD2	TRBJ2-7	CAINRSGGPYEQYF	TGTGCCATCAACCGAAGCGGGGGGCCCTACGAGCAGTACTTC
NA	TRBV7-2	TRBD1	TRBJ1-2	CASSLAPDRVYGYTF	TGTGCCAGCAGCTTAGCCCCGGACAGGGTATATGGCTACACCTTC
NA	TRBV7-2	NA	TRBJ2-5	CASSVNREETQYF	TGTGCCAGCAGCGTTAACAGGGAAGAGACCCAGTACTTC
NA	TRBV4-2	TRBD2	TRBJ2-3	CASSQSGGAGTDTQYF	TGTGCCAGCAGCCAAAGCGGGGGGGCAGGCACAGATACGCAGTATTTT
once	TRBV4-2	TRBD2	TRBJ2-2	CASIPGTSGGANTGELFF	TGTGCCAGCATACCCGGGACTAGCGGGGGGGCGAACACCGGGGAGCTGTTTTTT
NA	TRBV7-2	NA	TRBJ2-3	CASSPRGPDTQYF	TGTGCCAGCAGCCCGAGAGGCCCAGATACGCAGTATTTT
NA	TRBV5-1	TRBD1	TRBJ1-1	CASSLQPGQGTEAFF	TGCGCCAGCAGCCTCCAACCGGGACAGGGTACTGAAGCTTTCTTT
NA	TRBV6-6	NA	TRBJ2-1	CASSYPEGGNEQFF	TGTGCCAGCAGTTATCCGGAAGGGGGCAATGAGCAGTTCTTC
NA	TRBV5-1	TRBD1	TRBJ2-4	CASSLAGTGNIQYF	TGCGCCAGCAGCTTGGCCGGGACAGGGAACATTCAGTACTTC
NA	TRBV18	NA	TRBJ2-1	CASSPEQVHNEQFF	TGTGCCAGCTCACCTGAGCAGGTACACAATGAGCAGTTCTTC
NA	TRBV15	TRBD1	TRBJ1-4	CATSTRTGSDEKLFF	TGTGCCACCAGCACAAGGACAGGGTCAGACGAAAAACTGTTTTTT
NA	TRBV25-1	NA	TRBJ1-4	CASSDPSTGGEKLFF	TGTGCCAGCAGTGATCCGTCCACCGGTGGTGAAAAACTGTTTTTT